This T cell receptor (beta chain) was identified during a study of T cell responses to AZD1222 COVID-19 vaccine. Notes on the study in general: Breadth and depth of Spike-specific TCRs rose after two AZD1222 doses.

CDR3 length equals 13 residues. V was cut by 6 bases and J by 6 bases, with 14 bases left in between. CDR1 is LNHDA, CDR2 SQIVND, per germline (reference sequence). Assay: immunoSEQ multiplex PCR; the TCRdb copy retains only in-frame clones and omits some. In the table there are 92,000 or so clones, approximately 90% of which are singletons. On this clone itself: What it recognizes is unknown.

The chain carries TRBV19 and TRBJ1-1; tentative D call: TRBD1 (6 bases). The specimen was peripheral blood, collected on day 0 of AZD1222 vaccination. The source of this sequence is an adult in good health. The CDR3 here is CASRGRGGAEAFF. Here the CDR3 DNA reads TGTGCCAGTAGAGGAAGGGGGGGCGCTGAAGCTTTCTTT.